This T cell receptor beta chain derives from a study of ipilimumab plus nivolumab after autologous stem cell transplantation. Looked up from germline, CDR1 is MNHGY and CDR2 is SVAAGI. The CDR3 covers 18 residues. V lost 5 bases and J lost 5, with 22 bases in between. The assay was immunoSEQ multiplex PCR, and TCRdb's table has in-frame clones only and misses some. The data contain about 15,000 clones, around four fifths of them seen just once; the ten biggest clones take up roughly 10%. The chain joins TRBV6-9 to TRBJ2-6; no clear D. This clonotype originated in a male donor with diffuse large B-cell lymphoma. Source: PBMCs, taken in a trial of ipilimumab plus nivolumab as post-transplant consolidation. The CDR3 bases are TGTGCCAGCAGTCTAATAATCTTACGACAAAGTCGGGCCAACGTCCTGACTTTC. Translation gives CASSLIILRQSRANVLTF.